The 13 T cell receptor beta chains listed next were all sequenced from one sample in a study of T cell clonality in common variable immunodeficiency. Some clones are missing from TCRdb's copy, which holds only in-frame ones; the method was immunoSEQ multiplex PCR. The sample yields about 33,000 clones, without any singletons. What these receptors recognize is not known. Study findings and constraints: Common variable immunodeficiency TCR beta sequences reportedly had fewer deletions and N-nucleotide insertions.

Sequencing used peripheral blood mononuclear cells. The receptors originated from a human donor with common variable immunodeficiency.

This clone was recorded many times. The read ends 3 residues before the CDR3 terminus; that terminus is restored from the germline J gene. This chain joins TRBV9 and TRBJ2-3, with 9 bases fitting TRBD2. Losses at the gene ends were 4 bases for V and 6 bases for J; bases not matched to a gene: 12. Germline CDR1 SGDLS, CDR2 YYNGEE. The CDR3 runs 16 residues. The CDR3 sequence is CASSHPRGGGVDTQYF. CDR3 DNA (partial): TGTGCCAGCAGCCACCCCAGGGGCGGGGGGGTGGATACG.

The sequenced part of the CDR3 DNA is TGTGCCAGCAGCTTAACCAGGGGGCTAGGCGAG. Protein product: CASSLTRGLGE. The full-length CDR3 reads as CASSLTRGLGEQYF. This chain uses TRBV11-2 with TRBJ2-7, with 8 bases fitting TRBD1. The CDR3 extends 3 residues past the end of the read, so its final part is completed from the germline J gene. With V trimmed by 2 bases and J by 6 bases, 6 bases remained unmatched. The CDR3 consists of 14 residues. Germline V gene lookup returns CDR1 SGHAT and CDR2 FQNNGV.

This clone has at least ten counts. The observed sequence ends 3 residues before the CDR3 terminus, with the missing tail filled in from the germline J gene. The V gene is TRBV19, the J gene TRBJ2-2; a weak D match, TRBD1 (7 bases). V gave up 7 bases and J gave up 8 bases, with 14 bases separating them. Germline lookup yields CDR1 LNHDA and CDR2 SQIVND (reference sequence). The CDR3 is made up of 13 amino acids. Partial CDR3 DNA: TGTGCCAGTACCCCAGGGGGGACGGGGGAG. Translated: CASTPGGTGE. The full CDR3 protein is CASTPGGTGELFF.

The CDR3 is CASSGEGNTIYF. The part of the CDR3 DNA that was read is TGTGCCAGCTCCGGGGAGGGAAACACC. This chain connects TRBV7-9 to TRBJ1-3; D unresolved. The read ends 3 residues before the CDR3 terminus; that terminus is restored from the germline J gene. The V and J ends lost 8 bases and 4 bases respectively, with 9 bases between them. This CDR3 has 12 residues. Germline CDR1 SEHNR, CDR2 FQNEAQ (reference sequence).

This clone was recorded at least ten times. The read gets to within 3 residues of the CDR3 end, and the germline J gene fills in the rest. The chain couples TRBV6-1 to TRBJ2-4; 14 bases are shared with TRBD2. Losses at the gene ends were 4 bases for V and 7 bases for J; bases not matched to a gene: 6. The CDR3 covers 16 residues. The V gene's germline CDR1 is MNHNS and CDR2 SASEGT. Incomplete CDR3 DNA: TGTGCCAGCAGTGGGGTGACTAGCGGGGGGGCGAACATT. Its translation: CASSGVTSGGANI. The full CDR3 is CASSGVTSGGANIQYF.

This clone was picked up many times. CDR3 in amino acids: CASSGGDPSYNEQFF. CDR3 bases read: TGTGCCAGCAGTGGCGGGGACCCCTCCTACAATGAG. The J gene is TRBJ2-1, the V gene TRBV6-4; D might be TRBD2 (6 bases). The read terminates 3 residues before the CDR3 end, so the remaining end is supplied by the germline J gene. Germline V lookup: CDR1 MRHNA, CDR2 SNTAGT. V gave up 4 bases and J gave up 0 bases, with 10 bases separating them. The CDR3 is 15 residues long.

On this clone itself: The read stops 3 residues short of the end of the CDR3; the missing end is completed from the germline J gene. The chain carries TRBV30 and TRBJ1-2, with 10 bases aligning to TRBD1. This CDR3 has 11 residues. V dropped 5 bases and J dropped 7; count of bases not matched to a gene: 1. Germline V CDR1 and CDR2: GTSNPN, SVGIG (reference sequence). The sequenced CDR3 bases are TGTGCCTGGGGGACAGGGGCTGGC. Protein product: CAWGTGAG. The whole CDR3 protein reads CAWGTGAGYTF.

Concerning this clone itself: The CDR3 is cut off 3 residues early in the read; its end comes from the germline J gene. This chain links TRBV18 with TRBJ1-1; 8 bases line up with TRBD1. V shed 3 bases and J 4 bases; nucleotides not matched to a gene: 10. Per germline, CDR1 KGHSH and CDR2 LQKENI. This CDR3 is 16 amino acids long. CDR3 DNA, as far as it was read: TGTGCCAGCTCACCTCAACTACAGGGGGGGGGCACTGAA. Its translation is CASSPQLQGGGTE. The CDR3 in its entirety is CASSPQLQGGGTEAFF. The complete variable domain, with remaining parts taken from reference TRBV18 and TRBJ1-1, reads NAGVMQNPRHLVRRRGQEARLRCSPMKGHSHVYWYRQLPEEGLKFMVYLQKENIIDESGMPKERFSAEFPKEGPSILRIQQVVRGDSAAYFCASSPQLQGGGTEAFFGQGTRLTVV.

This clone was detected a few times. Read sequence stops 3 residues before the CDR3 end, and the germline J gene provides the missing end. The chain recombines TRBV6-1 with TRBJ2-1; D gene ambiguous. This CDR3 comprises 15 residues. CDR1 is MNHNS and CDR2 is SASEGT in the germline V gene. The V and J ends lost 6 bases and 2 bases respectively, with 14 bases between them. CDR3 sequence: CASRETVRTYNEQFF. The part of the CDR3 DNA that was read is TGTGCCAGCAGGGAAACAGTAAGGACCTACAATGAG.

This clone turned up a few times. The DNA ends 3 residues before the CDR3 does, and the rest of the CDR3 is filled in from the germline J gene. This chain uses TRBV5-1 with TRBJ2-5; 8 nucleotides line up with TRBD2. Per germline, CDR1 SGHRS and CDR2 YFSETQ. The CDR3 spans 12 residues. The V gene end was trimmed by 6 bases and the J gene end by 4 bases; junction bases not matched to a gene: 2. CDR3 protein: CASTSGGETQYF. The part of the CDR3 DNA that was read is TGCGCCAGCACGAGCGGGGGAGAGACC.

This clone was counted between two and nine times. The read stops 3 residues short of the end of the CDR3; the missing end is completed from the germline J gene. The chain is built from TRBV7-2 and TRBJ2-2, with a tentative D call TRBD1 (5 bases). The CDR3 totals 14 residues. Germline values: CDR1 SGHTA, CDR2 FQGNSA. V was pared by 3 bases and J by 2 bases, with 7 bases between. The sequenced CDR3 bases are TGTGCCAGCAGCTTCGGACAAAACACCGGGGAG. Amino acids: CASSFGQNTGE. The complete CDR3 protein is CASSFGQNTGELFF.

This clone has ten or more counts. The CDR3 end is not reached by the read, which stops 3 residues before it; the germline J gene fills it in. The chain has TRBV20-1 and TRBJ2-3, with 11 bases aligning to TRBD2. The CDR3 length is 14 residues. Trimming at V came to 3 bases and at J to 4 bases, leaving 3 bases not matched to a gene. Germline V gives CDR1 DFQATT, CDR2 SNEGSKA (reference sequence). CDR3 amino acids: CSASGTSGPDTQYF. The DNA read from the CDR3 is TGCAGTGCTAGTGGGACTAGCGGCCCAGATACG.

This clone was seen repeatedly, ten times or more. The missing CDR3 end, 3 residues past where the read stops, is filled in from the germline J gene. The V call is TRBV20-1, the J call TRBJ2-1, with 7 bases fitting TRBD2. This CDR3 spans 13 amino acids. Germline V gives CDR1 DFQATT, CDR2 SNEGSKA (reference sequence). Trimming at V came to 3 bases and at J to 1 base, leaving 0 bases not matched to a gene. The CDR3 loop is CSARGGSYNEQFF. The covered CDR3 bases are TGCAGTGCTAGGGGGGGGTCCTACAATGAG.